The 26 T cell receptor beta chains listed next were all sequenced from one sample in a study of OX40 agonist ivuxolimab in advanced cancers. Assay used: immunoSEQ multiplex PCR; TCRdb lists only in-frame clones, some missing. Of about 41,000 clones in the sample, around 87% were seen once. The source material was CD4+ or CD8+ T cells sorted from blood, sampled in a trial of the OX40 agonist ivuxolimab. Receptors were obtained from an adult with an advanced solid tumor such as melanoma, head and neck, liver or kidney cancer.

The chain couples TRBV15 to TRBJ1-2; tentatively, D is TRBD1 (5 bases). The V gene's germline CDR1 is LNHNV and CDR2 YYDKDF (reference sequence). This CDR3 region has 15 residues. V lost 0 bases and J 7 bases, leaving 15 bases between the germline ends. CDR3 nucleotides: TGTGCCACCAGCAGAGATTTATCGGGGACGGGTGGCTACACCTTC. This codes for CATSRDLSGTGGYTF.

The rearrangement joins TRBV28 to TRBJ1-5; 9 bases line up with TRBD1. Trimming cost V 9 bases and J 7 bases; bases outside gene matches: 16. Germline CDR1 reads MDHEN; CDR2 reads SYDVKM. There are 16 residues in the CDR3. The CDR3 region has the DNA TGTGCCAGTCAGCCCAACAGGGGGCGCGTTTTCCAGCCCCAGCATTTT. It encodes CASQPNRGRVFQPQHF.

The rearrangement uses TRBV6-1 and TRBJ2-3; 9 bases align to TRBD1. Germline V gene lookup returns CDR1 MNHNS and CDR2 SASEGT. The CDR3 totals 14 residues. V lost 6 bases and J lost 5; bases outside the gene matches: 6. DNA of the CDR3: TGTGCCAGCAGACCGGGACAGGGTTTAGATACGCAGTATTTT. Translating it yields CASRPGQGLDTQYF.

The chain joins TRBV7-9 to TRBJ2-2; tentatively, D is TRBD1 (6 bases). V was clipped by 4 bases and J by 7 bases, with 25 bases between them. The CDR3 sequence is 18 residues long. Germline-derived CDR1 and CDR2 are SEHNR and FQNEAQ (reference sequence). As DNA, the CDR3 is TGTGCCAGCAGCTCGAAAGCACTACGATTGACAGGAATCGGGGAGCTGTTTTTT. Translation gives CASSSKALRLTGIGELFF.

This chain joins TRBV19 and TRBJ1-5; the D gene is possibly TRBD1 (5 bases). Germline CDR1 and CDR2: LNHDA and SQIVND (reference sequence). V gave up 6 bases and J gave up 0 bases, with 12 bases separating them. The CDR3 runs 15 residues. The chain's CDR3 is CASRGGVYSNQPQHF. The CDR3 DNA reads as TGTGCCAGTAGGGGGGGGGTTTATAGCAATCAGCCCCAGCATTTT.

The count of this clone is one. The genes are TRBV4-1 and TRBJ2-5; D possibly matches TRBD1 or TRBD2 (5 bases each). Germline V gene lookup returns CDR1 MGHRA and CDR2 YSYEKL. This CDR3 comprises 15 residues. Trimming left V 3 bases short and J 0 bases short, with 11 bases between. The chain's CDR3 is CASSQPGRHQETQYF. The CDR3, as DNA: TGCGCCAGCAGCCAGCCGGGACGCCACCAAGAGACCCAGTACTTC.

The table lists this clone with a count of one. The V call is TRBV11-3, the J call TRBJ2-1; TRBD2 is a possible D gene (5 bases). There are 11 residues in the CDR3. Germline lookup yields CDR1 SGHNT and CDR2 YENEEA. Trimming removed 4 bases at V and 7 bases at J, with 5 bases between. CDR3: CASSSGNEQFF. As DNA, the CDR3 is TGTGCCAGCAGCTCGGGGAATGAGCAGTTCTTC.

This chain uses TRBV19 with TRBJ1-5; D uncertain. This CDR3 contains 17 residues. The V end was cut by 3 bases, the J end by 0 bases, with 15 bases between. Germline CDR1 reads LNHDA; CDR2 reads SQIVND (reference sequence). In DNA form, the CDR3 reads TGTGCCAGTAGTATCGGACGACGGTCTTATAGCAATCAGCCCCAGCATTTT. Translation: CASSIGRRSYSNQPQHF. The complete variable domain, with remaining parts taken from reference TRBV19 and TRBJ1-5, reads DGGITQSPKYLFRKEGQNVTLSCEQNLNHDAMYWYRQDPGQGLRLIYYSQIVNDFQKGDIAEGYSVSREKKESFPLTVTSAQKNPTAFYLCASSIGRRSYSNQPQHFGDGTRLSIL.

The rearrangement links TRBV5-4 to TRBJ2-1; unclear D gene. Germline loops: CDR1 SGHNT, CDR2 YYREEE (reference sequence). This CDR3 region has 14 residues. Trimming shortened V by 6 bases and J by 7 bases, and 17 bases separated the two germline ends. CDR3 DNA: TGTGCCAGCACCACAGATCACTCGGTAAATGAGCAGTTCTTC. This sequence encodes CASTTDHSVNEQFF.

The chain has TRBV28 and TRBJ1-3; no definite D call. V gave up 2 bases and J gave up 0 bases, with 8 bases separating them. Germline V CDR1 and CDR2: MDHEN, SYDVKM. The CDR3 contains 15 residues. CDR3 loop: CASSLLTVSGNTIYF. The DNA for the CDR3 is TGTGCCAGCAGTTTACTGACGGTCTCTGGAAACACCATATATTTT.

The CDR3 nucleotides read TGTGCCAGCAGTTTACGTAGGGCGGGACGTACCTACGAGCAGTACTTC. Encoded protein: CASSLRRAGRTYEQYF. This chain uses TRBV28 with TRBJ2-7; D perhaps matches TRBD2 (6 bases). Germline lookup yields CDR1 MDHEN and CDR2 SYDVKM. Trimming pared 2 bases from V and 2 bases from J, leaving 16 bases between. The length of the CDR3 is 16 residues.

The chain uses TRBV7-9 and TRBJ2-6; D is possibly TRBD1 (5 bases). The V gene lost 2 bases and the J gene lost 1 base, with 12 bases spanning the gap. Germline CDR1 and CDR2: SEHNR and FQNEAQ (reference sequence). The CDR3 is made up of 17 amino acids. CDR3 sequence: CASSLTTGRSGANVLTF. DNA of the CDR3: TGTGCCAGCAGCTTAACAACAGGTCGATCTGGGGCCAACGTCCTGACTTTC.

In nucleotides, the CDR3 is TGTGCCAGCAACCATAGAGGGATAGCGGGAGATTGGACAGATACGCAGTATTTT. Encoded protein: CASNHRGIAGDWTDTQYF. The chain recombines TRBV7-2 with TRBJ2-3; 9 bases map to TRBD2. Germline CDR1 is SGHTA and CDR2 is FQGNSA. The CDR3 contains 18 residues. Trimming cost V 7 bases and J 3 bases; bases outside gene matches: 17.

V gene TRBV12-5 combines with J gene TRBJ2-2; a possible D gene is TRBD1 (6 bases). V lost 8 bases and J lost 6, with 10 bases in between. CDR3 size: 12 residues. Germline V gives CDR1 LGHNT, CDR2 FRNRAP. The CDR3 DNA sequence: TGTGCTAGTTCAGGGGATGCCGGGGAGCTGTTTTTT. It translates to CASSGDAGELFF. Supplemented by reference TRBV12-5 and TRBJ2-2, the full variable domain reads DARVTQTPRHKVTEMGQEVTMRCQPILGHNTVFWYRQTMMQGLELLAYFRNRAPLDDSGMPKDRFSAEMPDATLATLKIQPSEPRDSAVYFCASSGDAGELFFGEGSRLTVL.

For the CDR3, the DNA is TGTGCCACCAGCAGTAAACAGGGGAACTATGGCTACACCTTC. This codes for CATSSKQGNYGYTF. The chain combines TRBV15 with TRBJ1-2; 7 positions match TRBD1. In germline, CDR1 is LNHNV, CDR2 YYDKDF (reference sequence). Trimming took 3 bases from V and 2 from J; bases not matched to a gene: 3. This CDR3 is 14 amino acids long. Looking up the rest from reference TRBV15 and TRBJ1-2 gives the full variable domain: DAMVIQNPRYQVTQFGKPVTLSCSQTLNHNVMYWYQQKSSQAPKLLFHYYDKDFNNEADTPDNFQSRRPNTSFCFLDIRSPGLGDTAMYLCATSSKQGNYGYTFGSGTRLTVV.

This clone was observed a single time. The rearrangement joins TRBV5-1 to TRBJ2-7, with 8 bases matching TRBD1. The CDR3 totals 15 residues. V shed 0 bases and J 6 bases; nucleotides not matched to a gene: 8. In germline, CDR1 is SGHRS, CDR2 YFSETQ. CDR3 amino acids: CASSLAGQGSGEQYF. As DNA, the CDR3 is TGCGCCAGCAGCTTGGCCGGACAGGGATCTGGCGAGCAGTACTTC.

The genes are TRBV6-1 and TRBJ1-1; no clear D gene. Germline V CDR1 and CDR2: MNHNS, SASEGT. The V end was cut by 10 bases, the J end by 11 bases, with 20 bases between. The CDR3 runs to 12 residues. The CDR3 is CATAPRTLTAFF. The CDR3 DNA is TGTGCCACCGCCCCTCGGACTTTGACCGCTTTCTTT.

The rearrangement links TRBV7-8 to TRBJ1-5; no reliable D call. V was clipped by 5 bases and J by 0 bases, with 14 bases between them. CDR3 length equals 16 residues. The germline V gene encodes CDR1 SGHVS and CDR2 FQNEAQ. For the CDR3, the DNA is TGTGCCAGCAGCCGGCAGGCCGGCATTAGCAATCAGCCCCAGCATTTT. It encodes CASSRQAGISNQPQHF.

The chain couples TRBV5-1 to TRBJ2-5; D remains ambiguous. Looked up from germline, CDR1 is SGHRS and CDR2 is YFSETQ. V shed 0 bases and J shed 1 base, with 13 bases lying between them. CDR3 length: 16 residues. The DNA for the CDR3 is TGCGCCAGCAGCTTGGGTGGCAGCGCATCCCAAGAGACCCAGTACTTC. Translating gives CASSLGGSASQETQYF.

V gene TRBV27 combines with J gene TRBJ2-7, with a weak D call TRBD1 (6 bases). Germline assignment: CDR1 MNHEY and CDR2 SMNVEV (reference sequence). Trimming cost V 6 bases and J 3 bases, with 15 bases left between them. This CDR3 is 14 amino acids long. The CDR3 loop reads CASRPHTQGYEQYF. In DNA form, the CDR3 reads TGTGCCAGCAGACCTCACACACAGGGCTACGAGCAGTACTTC.

The chain links TRBV19 to TRBJ2-2; 10 bases match TRBD2. The CDR3 sequence is 17 residues long. The V and J ends lost 8 bases and 1 base, in that order; junction bases with no gene match: 10. Germline V gives CDR1 LNHDA, CDR2 SQIVND (reference sequence). The CDR3: CASCLRSSGRNTGELFF. The CDR3 nucleotides read TGTGCCAGTTGTCTACGGTCTAGCGGGAGGAACACCGGGGAGCTGTTTTTT.

In this sample, this clone turned up a few times. The chain has TRBV7-9 and TRBJ2-7; D may be TRBD2 (5 bases). The CDR3 contains 15 residues. V shed 5 bases and J shed 2 bases, with 16 bases lying between them. Looked up from germline, CDR1 is SEHNR and CDR2 is FQNEAQ (reference sequence). The CDR3 coding sequence is TGTGCCAGCAGCCCCCTGGGCGCCGGGGCCTACGAGCAGTACTTC. Protein sequence: CASSPLGAGAYEQYF.

The rearrangement uses TRBV14 and TRBJ2-1; TRBD2 agrees at 12 bases. The CDR3 is 18 amino acids. From germline, CDR1 is SGHDN and CDR2 FVKESK. V shed 2 bases, J shed 5 bases, and the junction held 10 bases outside the gene matches. The CDR3 nucleotides read TGTGCCAGCAGCCAATCCCTGCTAGCGGGAGGGTTGGACAATGAGCAGTTCTTC. This gives the protein CASSQSLLAGGLDNEQFF.

The rearrangement uses TRBV11-3 and TRBJ2-1; 7 positions match TRBD1. CDR1 is SGHNT, CDR2 YENEEA, per germline. The CDR3 extends over 15 amino acids. The trim removed 1 base at V and 3 bases at J, leaving 3 bases unmatched. CDR3 in amino acids: CASSLARQGYNEQFF. CDR3 nucleotides: TGTGCCAGCAGCTTAGCCCGACAGGGCTACAATGAGCAGTTCTTC.

The gene calls are TRBV19 and TRBJ1-2, with D unresolved. Germline V gives CDR1 LNHDA, CDR2 SQIVND (reference sequence). Trimming shortened V by 3 bases and J by 4 bases, and 15 bases separated the two germline ends. The CDR3 loop spans 15 amino acids. The CDR3 DNA is TGTGCCAGTAGTATGGCATTCAAAGGTTCCTATGGCTACACCTTC. Residues: CASSMAFKGSYGYTF.

This clone has just one count. The chain links TRBV5-1 to TRBJ2-7; 15 bases agree with TRBD2. The CDR3 is made up of 15 amino acids. Germline CDR1 and CDR2: SGHRS and YFSETQ. The junction had 0 bases not matched to a gene; V was cut back by 0 bases and J by 5 bases. The CDR3 region is CASSLGTSGRDEQYF. In DNA form, the CDR3 reads TGCGCCAGCAGCTTGGGGACTAGCGGGAGGGACGAGCAGTACTTC. Looking up the rest from reference TRBV5-1 and TRBJ2-7 gives the full variable domain: KAGVTQTPRYLIKTRGQQVTLSCSPISGHRSVSWYQQTPGQGLQFLFEYFSETQRNKGNFPGRFSGRQFSNSRSEMNVSTLELGDSALYLCASSLGTSGRDEQYFGPGTRLTVT.